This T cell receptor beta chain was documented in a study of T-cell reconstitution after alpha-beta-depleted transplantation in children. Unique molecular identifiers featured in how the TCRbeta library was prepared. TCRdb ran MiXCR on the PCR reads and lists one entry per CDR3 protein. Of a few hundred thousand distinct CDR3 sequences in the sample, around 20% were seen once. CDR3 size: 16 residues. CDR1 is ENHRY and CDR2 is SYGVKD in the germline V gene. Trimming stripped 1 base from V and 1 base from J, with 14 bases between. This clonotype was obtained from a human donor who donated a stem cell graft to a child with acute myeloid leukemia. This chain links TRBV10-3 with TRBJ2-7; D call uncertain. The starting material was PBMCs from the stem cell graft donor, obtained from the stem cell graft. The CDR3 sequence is CAISEYRTATSYEQYF. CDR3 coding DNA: TGTGCCATCAGTGAGTATCGTACGGCTACTTCCTACGAGCAGTACTTC.